The sequence of this T cell receptor beta chain was determined in a study of T-cell memory formation after mild COVID-19. As for the study in general: There were largely donor-specific TCR clusters.

Overall study results and limits: The authors left the SARS-CoV-2 specificity of second-wave clones peaking on day 37 unconfirmed. Memory cells collected pre-infection included some clones that later responded, suggesting cross-reactive memory joined.

Trimming cost V 6 bases and J 3 bases, with 6 bases left between them. Germline CDR1 is MNHEY and CDR2 is SVGAGI. The CDR3 contains 11 residues. cDNA libraries for TCR alpha and TCR beta, carrying sample barcodes and UMIs, came from 5'RACE with constant-segment primers. TCRdb called the 5' RACE reads again in MiXCR, with one record for every CDR3 protein. Found here are roughly 15,000 distinct CDR3 sequences, about 20% of them singletons; the top ten hold 56%. On this clonotype itself: The antigen remains unidentified.

The specimen sequenced was PBMCs or a T cell subset sorted from them (not recorded which). The TCR was taken from a man aged 18 to 29 who had mild COVID-19 (a few samples of this study predate the infection). Cell type and time point are not known. The V and J genes are TRBV6-5 and TRBJ2-7; TRBD2 might be the D (5 bases). The CDR3 bases are TGTGCCAGCAGCGGGGTCTACGAGCAGTACTTC. This sequence encodes CASSGVYEQYF.